Following are 25 T cell receptor beta chains from one sample sequenced in a study of beta chain features in type 1 diabetes. TCRB transcripts that were expressed got sequenced, as all of the isolated RNA had been reverse transcribed. TCRdb's copy holds only in-frame clones and misses some; the assay was immunoSEQ multiplex PCR. The sample has approximately 90,000 clones, about a third seen once; the top ten hold approximately 0.45%. Sequenced material: stem cell memory CD4+ T cells from blood. All receptors come from a woman between 18 and 30 years old in good health.

This rearrangement joins TRBV29-1 to TRBJ1-2; TRBD1 aligns across 7 bases. The J segment lost 5 bases and the V segment lost 7 bases, leaving 10 bases of the junction unmatched. The CDR3 sequence is 13 residues long. In germline, CDR1 is SQVTM, CDR2 ANQGSEA. Here the CDR3 reads CSDGGQRPYGYTF. CDR3 in DNA: TGCAGCGATGGGGGACAGCGCCCTTATGGCTACACCTTC.

The chain is built from TRBV2 and TRBJ1-2; 7 bases match TRBD1. This CDR3 comprises 12 residues. Germline CDR1 reads SNHLY; CDR2 reads FYNNEI. The trim removed 3 bases at V and 8 bases at J, leaving 3 bases unmatched. The chain's CDR3 is CASSEEQGGYTF. The CDR3 DNA reads as TGTGCCAGCAGTGAGGAACAGGGGGGCTACACCTTC. Complete variable domain (other parts from reference TRBV2 and TRBJ1-2): EPEVTQTPSHQVTQMGQEVILRCVPISNHLYFYWYRQILGQKVEFLVSFYNNEISEKSEIFDDQFSVERPDGSNFTLKIRSTKLEDSAMYFCASSEEQGGYTFGSGTRLTVV.

The sample holds a few counts of this clone. V and J are TRBV25-1 and TRBJ2-7; D perhaps matches TRBD1 (6 bases). The CDR3 is 15 residues long. Trimming stripped 5 bases from V and 2 bases from J, with 16 bases between. The germline V gene has CDR1 MGHDK and CDR2 SYGVNS. The CDR3 region has the DNA TGTGCCAGCAGTCAACAGGGCGATCAAACCTACGAGCAGTACTTC. Translated: CASSQQGDQTYEQYF.

The sample holds a few counts of this clone. This chain joins TRBV19 and TRBJ1-2; 10 nucleotides match TRBD1. CDR3 length equals 14 residues. The germline gives CDR1 LNHDA, CDR2 SQIVND (reference sequence). V gave up 5 bases and J gave up 6 bases; unmatched junction bases: 6. The CDR3 protein is CASSPGTGEDGYTF. CDR3 coding DNA: TGTGCCAGTAGTCCCGGGACAGGGGAAGATGGCTACACCTTC.

V usage is TRBV30 and J usage is TRBJ1-1, with D maybe TRBD1 (6 bases). V dropped 7 bases and J dropped 8 bases, with 11 bases sitting between them. Germline CDR1 reads GTSNPN; CDR2 reads SVGIG (reference sequence). This CDR3 contains 10 residues. Here the CDR3 reads CAFRQAEAFF. CDR3 coding DNA: TGTGCCTTCCGACAGGCCGAAGCTTTCTTT.

The chain employs TRBV5-4 and TRBJ2-5; D perhaps matches TRBD2 (6 bases). The CDR3 spans 14 residues. The germline V gene encodes CDR1 SGHNT and CDR2 YYREEE (reference sequence). Trimming took 6 bases from V and 5 from J, leaving 17 bases between them. Here the CDR3 DNA reads TGTGCCAGCACCAGGACACTAGCCGGGGAGACCCAGTACTTC. This sequence encodes CASTRTLAGETQYF.

This clone was seen more than once but under ten times. The gene calls are TRBV6-6 and TRBJ1-2; D gene uncertain. There are 15 residues in the CDR3. From germline, CDR1 is MNHNY and CDR2 SVGAGI (reference sequence). The V end was cut by 2 bases, the J end by 0 bases, with 10 bases between. CDR3 sequence: CASSYGQTTNYGYTF. The CDR3 region has the DNA TGTGCCAGCAGTTACGGGCAGACTACTAACTATGGCTACACCTTC.

V gene TRBV18 combines with J gene TRBJ2-7; D is possibly TRBD1 (5 bases). Germline V gives CDR1 KGHSH, CDR2 LQKENI. Between the trimmed V and J ends, which lost 5 bases and 4 bases, there was a span of 18 bases. CDR3 length: 15 amino acids. Here the CDR3 reads CASSDGRVPPYEQYF. In DNA form, the CDR3 reads TGTGCCAGCTCAGACGGCAGGGTACCCCCTTACGAGCAGTACTTC.

This clone occurred a few times. V usage is TRBV10-3 and J usage is TRBJ2-5; tentative D call: TRBD2 (6 bases). Germline CDR1 is ENHRY and CDR2 is SYGVKD. The CDR3 consists of 13 residues. V gave up 7 bases and J gave up 1 base, with 10 bases separating them. In DNA, the CDR3 is TGTGCCATCATGGCCGGGAGCCAAGAGACCCAGTACTTC. Translating it yields CAIMAGSQETQYF.

This chain uses TRBV18 with TRBJ1-1; TRBD1 agrees at 10 bases. The CDR3 has 14 residues. The V gene end was trimmed by 0 bases and the J gene end by 7 bases; junction bases not matched to a gene: 2. CDR1 is KGHSH, CDR2 LQKENI, per germline. The CDR3 DNA is TGTGCCAGCTCACCACCGGGACAGGGGTTTGAAGCTTTCTTT. Protein: CASSPPGQGFEAFF.

The V call is TRBV18, the J call TRBJ2-2; 8 bases agree with TRBD2. The CDR3 is made up of 15 amino acids. V gave up 4 bases and J gave up 1 base; unmatched junction bases: 2. Germline CDR1 and CDR2: KGHSH and LQKENI. CDR3 sequence (DNA): TGTGCCAGCTCACTAGCGGGGATGAACACCGGGGAGCTGTTTTTT. Its protein product is CASSLAGMNTGELFF.

This sequence joins TRBV5-1 and TRBJ2-1, with TRBD2 matching 7 bases. V dropped 6 bases and J dropped 5; count of bases not matched to a gene: 8. The CDR3 is 14 amino acids. Germline V gives CDR1 SGHRS, CDR2 YFSETQ. The CDR3 sequence is CASTWGGRNNEQFF. In DNA form, the CDR3 reads TGCGCCAGCACCTGGGGGGGGAGGAACAATGAGCAGTTCTTC.

The chain is built from TRBV30 and TRBJ2-5, with TRBD1 as a possible D gene (6 bases). The CDR3 runs to 11 residues. With 3 bases removed from V and 4 bases from J, the gap between germline ends came to 6 bases. Germline CDR1 GTSNPN, CDR2 SVGIG (reference sequence). For the CDR3, the DNA is TGTGCCTGGAGAGGGGGAGAGACCCAGTACTTC. This translates into CAWRGGETQYF.

The chain recombines TRBV6-6 with TRBJ1-5; the D gene is possibly TRBD1 (6 bases). The germline V and J ends were trimmed by 7 bases and 6 bases, with 13 bases remaining between them. The CDR3 covers 13 residues. CDR1 and CDR2 (germline): MNHNY, SVGAGI (reference sequence). The CDR3 bases are TGTGCCAGCAACTCCAGGGGAAGTCAGCCCCAGCATTTT. Protein sequence: CASNSRGSQPQHF.

This rearrangement joins TRBV7-2 to TRBJ2-3; D is uncertain. CDR1 is SGHTA, CDR2 FQGNSA, per germline. The CDR3 runs 14 residues. Trimming removed 4 bases at V and 0 bases at J, with 8 bases between. CDR3 loop: CASSSEYSTDTQYF. CDR3 DNA: TGTGCCAGCAGCTCCGAGTATAGCACAGATACGCAGTATTTT. The full variable domain, in which reference TRBV7-2 and TRBJ2-3 provide the parts outside the CDR3, is GAGVSQSPSNKVTEKGKDVELRCDPISGHTALYWYRQSLGQGLEFLIYFQGNSAPDKSGLPSDRFSAERTGGSVSTLTIQRTQQEDSAVYLCASSSEYSTDTQYFGPGTRLTVL.

The chain uses TRBV5-1 and TRBJ2-5; 10 bases are shared with TRBD2. The CDR3 totals 16 residues. V was pared by 4 bases and J by 3 bases, with 9 bases of the junction left unmatched. Germline-derived CDR1 and CDR2 are SGHRS and YFSETQ. CDR3 residues: CASSPGVAGGEETQYF. The CDR3 DNA follows: TGCGCCAGCAGCCCCGGGGTAGCGGGGGGTGAAGAGACCCAGTACTTC.

The chain recombines TRBV6-5 with TRBJ2-7; a possible D gene is TRBD2 (6 bases). The CDR3 loop spans 13 amino acids. Germline values: CDR1 MNHEY, CDR2 SVGAGI. Deletions cut 10 bases from V and 2 bases from J, with 15 bases between. This chain's CDR3 is CATSGGTPYEQYF. CDR3 bases: TGTGCCACGAGCGGCGGGACCCCCTACGAGCAGTACTTC.

The gene calls are TRBV11-2 and TRBJ2-5, with D perhaps TRBD1 (5 bases). There are 13 residues in the CDR3. V shed 5 bases and J shed 5 bases, with 12 bases lying between them. Per the germline V gene, CDR1 is SGHAT and CDR2 is FQNNGV. CDR3 loop: CASSPQGGETQYF. CDR3 nucleotide sequence: TGTGCCAGCAGCCCCCAGGGTGGCGAGACCCAGTACTTC. Full variable domain (missing parts from reference TRBV11-2 and TRBJ2-5): EAGVAQSPRYKIIEKRQSVAFWCNPISGHATLYWYQQILGQGPKLLIQFQNNGVVDDSQLPKDRFSAERLKGVDSTLKIQPAKLEDSAVYLCASSPQGGETQYFGPGTRLLVL.

The chain recombines TRBV30 with TRBJ2-3; no firm D call. With 4 bases removed from V and 4 bases from J, the gap between germline ends came to 9 bases. In germline, CDR1 is GTSNPN, CDR2 SVGIG (reference sequence). The CDR3 length is 12 residues. CDR3 bases: TGTGCCTGGACCCCCGGTTCAGATACGCAGTATTTT. It codes for CAWTPGSDTQYF. The variable domain in full, with the rest retrieved from reference TRBV30 and TRBJ2-3, is SQTIHQWPATLVQPVGSPLSLECTVEGTSNPNLYWYRQAAGRGLQLLFYSVGIGQISSEVPQNLSASRPQDRQFILSSKKLLLSDSGFYLCAWTPGSDTQYFGPGTRLTVL.

Ten or more counts support this clone. This sequence joins TRBV7-9 and TRBJ1-1; D is uncertain. Germline values: CDR1 SEHNR, CDR2 FQNEAQ (reference sequence). CDR3 size: 11 residues. The V end was cut by 5 bases, the J end by 6 bases, with 7 bases between. CDR3 sequence (DNA): TGTGCCAGCAGCGAGTACCCTGAAGCTTTCTTT. Translated, it gives CASSEYPEAFF.

V is TRBV2 and J is TRBJ2-7; the D gene is possibly TRBD2 (5 bases). The length of the CDR3 is 14 residues. The ends were cut back, 7 bases at V and 0 bases at J, with 13 bases in the middle. Germline loops: CDR1 SNHLY, CDR2 FYNNEI. CDR3 nucleotide sequence: TGTGCCAGCACTCTGGACTGGGCCTCCTACGAGCAGTACTTC. It translates to CASTLDWASYEQYF.

The chain links TRBV7-2 to TRBJ1-1, with D hard to call. The germline gives CDR1 SGHTA, CDR2 FQGNSA. Trimming took off 6 bases at V and 10 bases at J, with 15 bases between the two ends. This CDR3 region has 12 residues. The DNA for the CDR3 is TGTGCCAGCAGGAGGGTCGTGGCGGGAGCTTTCTTT. Its protein product is CASRRVVAGAFF.

The CDR3 DNA is TGTGCCAGCTCACCTCTAGCCGCGAATGAGCAGTTCTTC. Encoded protein: CASSPLAANEQFF. The genes are TRBV18 and TRBJ2-1, with D perhaps matching TRBD2 (5 bases). The V gene lost 3 bases and the J gene lost 7 bases, with 10 bases spanning the gap. Germline CDR1 KGHSH, CDR2 LQKENI. This CDR3 comprises 13 residues.

This clone was counted a few times. V and J are TRBV4-1 and TRBJ1-5; possibly TRBD1 for D (6 bases). CDR1 is MGHRA, CDR2 YSYEKL, per germline. The CDR3 has 14 amino acids. Trimming shortened V by 2 bases and J by 5 bases, and 10 bases separated the two germline ends. CDR3 amino acids: CASSQQGRDQPQHF. The DNA for the CDR3 is TGCGCCAGCAGCCAACAGGGGAGGGATCAGCCCCAGCATTTT.

The V and J genes are TRBV12-5 and TRBJ2-7; 8 nucleotides match TRBD1. This CDR3 has 15 amino acids. The germline gives CDR1 LGHNT, CDR2 FRNRAP. V dropped 4 bases and J dropped 3; count of bases not matched to a gene: 8. Here the CDR3 reads CASGSRTGSSYEQYF. DNA of the CDR3: TGTGCTAGTGGTTCGCGGACAGGGAGTAGCTACGAGCAGTACTTC. The variable domain in full, completed from reference TRBV12-5 and TRBJ2-7, reads DARVTQTPRHKVTEMGQEVTMRCQPILGHNTVFWYRQTMMQGLELLAYFRNRAPLDDSGMPKDRFSAEMPDATLATLKIQPSEPRDSAVYFCASGSRTGSSYEQYFGPGTRLTVT.